This T cell receptor (beta chain) is from a study of identical twins. The CDR3 is 11 amino acids. The ends were cut back, 4 bases at V and 7 bases at J, with 4 bases in the middle. Germline V lookup: CDR1 SEHNR, CDR2 FQNEAQ (reference sequence). Only a few counts were recorded for this clonotype. No antigen is known for it. Study-wide findings and caveats: Among beta out-of-frame sequences, excess sharing between twins appeared weaker.

No donor was unhealthy or non-Caucasian. Template switching added a universal primer site, and cDNA bore unique molecular identifiers. TCRdb fed the 5' RACE reads into MiXCR, producing one record per CDR3 protein. The sample has about 250,000 distinct CDR3 sequences, approximately 7.9% seen once. This sample also appeared in a second study, on yellow fever vaccine responses in identical twins. That publication notes: Twins' vaccine T cell response reportedly seemed partly convergent, partly personalized.

The clonotype originates from a woman between 18 and 30 years old in good health. Specimen: CD8+ T cells sorted from blood. The chain uses TRBV7-9 and TRBJ2-2; D remains unclear. In DNA, the CDR3 is TGTGCCAGCAGCTCTAGCGGGGAGCTGTTTTTT. Translating gives CASSSSGELFF.